This is a list of T cell receptor beta chains from one sample in a study of response to subunit inactivated influenza vaccine. Each CDR3 protein is one row after TCRdb ran MiXCR on the RT-PCR reads. Of about 190,000 distinct CDR3 sequences listed, over 13% were seen once; the top ten hold roughly 24%. This material consisted of CD8+ T cells sorted from PBMCs, taken 5 to 6 days after vaccination. The receptors here all came from a man between 50 and 59 years old who received an inactivated influenza vaccine. Each CDR3 is given with its conserved first and last residue. D genes are given only for firm matches. A clone size is listed for some rows: how often the clone was seen (once, few, many), or a class if it is expanded.

TRBJ2-7 | many | 13 | TRBV27 | . | CASSLGPGIEQYF | TGTGCCAGCAGTTTGGGGCCAGGGATCGAGCAGTACTTC
TRBJ2-1 | . | 10 | TRBV30 | . | CAWSVNEQFF | TGTGCCTGGAGTGTCAATGAGCAGTTCTTC
TRBJ1-1 | . | 12 | TRBV6-6 | . | CASSIRRGEAFF | TGTGCCAGCAGCATTCGAAGGGGTGAAGCTTTCTTT
TRBJ2-1 | few | 24 | TRBV5-1 | TRBD2 | CASSLLRPFEPGLAGLSSYNEQFF | TGCGCCAGCAGCTTGTTACGGCCTTTTGAGCCGGGACTAGCGGGCTTAAGCTCCTACAATGAGCAGTTCTTC
TRBJ1-1 | . | 11 | TRBV12-3/TRBV12-4 | . | CASSRITEAFF | TGTGCCAGCAGTAGGATAACTGAAGCTTTCTTT
TRBJ2-3 | few | 15 | TRBV28 | TRBD2 | CASSNWRELSDTQYF | TGTGCCAGCAGTAATTGGCGGGAGTTGTCAGATACGCAGTATTTT
TRBJ1-1 | . | 13 | TRBV6-6 | . | CASRQGRGTEAFF | TGTGCCAGCAGACAGGGAAGGGGCACTGAAGCTTTCTTT
TRBJ2-7 | few | 17 | TRBV11-2 | TRBD2 | CASSLASTSGGGYEQYF | TGTGCCAGCAGCTTAGCTTCAACTAGCGGGGGGGGCTACGAGCAGTACTTC
TRBJ2-1 | few | 13 | TRBV4-3 | . | CASSQGLSNEQFF | TGCGCCAGCAGCCAAGGGCTCTCTAATGAGCAGTTCTTC
TRBJ2-1 | . | 16 | TRBV7-9 | . | CASSLVAGATYNEQFF | TGTGCCAGCAGCTTAGTTGCGGGGGCCACCTACAATGAGCAGTTCTTC
TRBJ2-1 | many | 18 | TRBV27 | TRBD2 | CASRESGTSGRAGNEQFF | TGTGCCAGCAGAGAGTCCGGGACTAGCGGGAGGGCGGGGAATGAGCAGTTCTTC
TRBJ2-1 | many | 14 | TRBV4-2 | . | CASSQRGLYNEQFF | TGTGCCAGCAGCCAACGAGGACTCTACAATGAGCAGTTCTTC
TRBJ2-7 | . | 14 | TRBV2 | . | CASSGELSRYEQYF | TGTGCCAGCAGTGGAGAGCTGTCCAGATACGAGCAGTACTTC
TRBJ2-7 | . | 13 | TRBV11-2 | . | CASSLATGGEQYF | TGTGCCAGCAGCTTAGCGACCGGAGGCGAGCAGTACTTC
TRBJ2-6 | few | 15 | TRBV27 | . | CASRPLVSGANVLTF | TGTGCCAGCAGACCACTAGTCTCTGGGGCCAACGTCCTGACTTTC
TRBJ2-3 | . | 15 | TRBV9 | . | CASSGAFGGADTQYF | TGTGCCAGCAGCGGGGCCTTTGGGGGTGCAGATACGCAGTATTTT
TRBJ2-3 | . | 15 | TRBV10-3 | TRBD2 | CAISMTSGSADTQYF | TGTGCCATCAGTATGACTAGCGGGAGTGCAGATACGCAGTATTTT
TRBJ2-5 | . | 16 | TRBV2 | . | CASRGSDYPPWKTQYF | TGTGCCAGCAGGGGGTCGGACTACCCCCCATGGAAGACCCAGTACTTC
TRBJ1-6 | few | 13 | TRBV12-5 | . | CASGPHLSSPLHF | TGTGCTAGTGGACCCCACCTGAGTTCACCCCTCCACTTT
TRBJ2-1 | few | 12 | TRBV6-1 | . | CASSRPNNEQFF | TGTGCCAGCAGTCGTCCAAACAATGAGCAGTTCTTC
TRBJ2-5 | . | 15 | TRBV24-1 | . | CATSDLKSRQETQYF | TGTGCCACCAGTGATCTTAAGTCCCGCCAAGAGACCCAGTACTTC
TRBJ2-3 | few | 14 | TRBV20-1 | . | CSATRGGTGDTQYF | TGCAGTGCTACCCGGGGTGGGACCGGAGATACGCAGTATTTT
TRBJ2-1 | . | 15 | TRBV6-2/TRBV6-3 | TRBD1 | CASSYRGQGDNEQFF | TGTGCCAGCAGTTACAGGGGACAGGGAGACAATGAGCAGTTCTTC
TRBJ2-5 | few | 13 | TRBV29-1 | . | CSVEGGAGETQYF | TGCAGCGTTGAAGGGGGCGCGGGGGAGACCCAGTACTTC
TRBJ2-5 | . | 12 | TRBV6-6 | . | CASKQSQETQYF | TGTGCCAGCAAACAGAGCCAAGAGACCCAGTACTTC
TRBJ2-3 | . | 16 | TRBV7-6 | TRBD2 | CASSSARGGATDTQYF | TGTGCCAGCAGCTCAGCCCGCGGGGGGGCAACCGATACGCAGTATTTT
TRBJ1-1 | . | 13 | TRBV6-1 | . | CASTPGTWEGAFF | TGTGCCAGCACCCCCGGAACATGGGAGGGAGCTTTCTTT
TRBJ2-5 | . | 15 | TRBV9 | . | CASSVSGRYQETQYF | TGTGCCAGCAGCGTGTCGGGACGGTACCAAGAGACCCAGTACTTC
TRBJ1-4 | . | 13 | TRBV27 | TRBD1 | CASSDREGEKLFF | TGTGCCAGTTCGGACAGGGAAGGAGAAAAACTGTTTTTT